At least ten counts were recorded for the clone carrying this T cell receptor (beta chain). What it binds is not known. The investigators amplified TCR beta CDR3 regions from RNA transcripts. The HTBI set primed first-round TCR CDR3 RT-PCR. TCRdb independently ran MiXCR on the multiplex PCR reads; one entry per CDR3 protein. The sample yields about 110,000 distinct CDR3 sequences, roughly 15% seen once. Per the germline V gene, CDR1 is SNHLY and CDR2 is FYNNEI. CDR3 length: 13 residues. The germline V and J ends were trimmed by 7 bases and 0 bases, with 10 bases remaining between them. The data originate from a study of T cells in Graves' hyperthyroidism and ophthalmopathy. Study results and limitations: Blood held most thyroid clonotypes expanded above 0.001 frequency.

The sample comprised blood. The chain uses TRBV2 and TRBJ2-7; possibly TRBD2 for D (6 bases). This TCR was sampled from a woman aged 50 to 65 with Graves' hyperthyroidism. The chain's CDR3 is CASTGTFSYEQYF. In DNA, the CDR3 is TGTGCCAGCACCGGGACTTTCTCCTACGAGCAGTACTTC.